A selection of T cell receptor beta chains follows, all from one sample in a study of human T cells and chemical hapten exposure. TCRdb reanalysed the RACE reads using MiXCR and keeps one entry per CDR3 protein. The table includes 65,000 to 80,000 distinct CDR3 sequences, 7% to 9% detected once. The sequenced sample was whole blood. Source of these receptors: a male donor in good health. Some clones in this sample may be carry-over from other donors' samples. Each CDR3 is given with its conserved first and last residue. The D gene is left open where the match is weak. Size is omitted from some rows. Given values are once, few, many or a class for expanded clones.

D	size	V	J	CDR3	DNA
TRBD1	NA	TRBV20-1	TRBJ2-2	CSASPTGHGELFF	TGCAGTGCTAGCCCGACAGGGCACGGGGAGCTGTTTTTT
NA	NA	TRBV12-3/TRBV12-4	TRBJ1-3	CASSNRVTGNTIYF	TGTGCCAGCAGCAACAGGGTTACTGGAAACACCATATATTTT
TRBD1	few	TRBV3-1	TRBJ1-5	CASSATGDNNQPQHF	TGTGCCAGCAGCGCGACAGGGGATAACAATCAGCCCCAGCATTTT
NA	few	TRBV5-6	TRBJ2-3	CASSLEASSTDTQYF	TGTGCCAGCAGCTTGGAAGCCTCTAGCACAGATACGCAGTATTTT
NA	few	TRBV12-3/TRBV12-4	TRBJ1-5	CASSLMGLGGRQPQHF	TGTGCCAGCAGTTTGATGGGTCTTGGGGGCCGTCAGCCCCAGCATTTT
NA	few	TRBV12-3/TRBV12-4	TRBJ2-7	CASRIYGSEQYF	TGTGCCAGCAGAATCTATGGGAGCGAGCAGTACTTC
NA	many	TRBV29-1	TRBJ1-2	CSAPAGDGYTF	TGCAGCGCCCCAGCGGGGGATGGCTACACCTTC
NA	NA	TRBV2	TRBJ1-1	CASSGQGLNTEAFF	TGTGCCAGCAGTGGGCAGGGGCTGAACACTGAAGCTTTCTTT
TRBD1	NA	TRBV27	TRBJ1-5	CASSDKGAGQPQHF	TGTGCCAGCAGTGATAAGGGGGCAGGTCAGCCCCAGCATTTT
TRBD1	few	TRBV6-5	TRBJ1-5	CASKPGTGILWGNQPQHF	TGTGCCAGCAAACCCGGGACAGGGATCCTCTGGGGCAATCAGCCCCAGCATTTT
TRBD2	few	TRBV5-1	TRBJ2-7	CASSLIAGYSYEQYF	TGCGCCAGCAGCTTGATAGCGGGATACTCCTACGAGCAGTACTTC
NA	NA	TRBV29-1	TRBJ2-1	CSVEGGQMQFF	TGCAGCGTTGAAGGAGGACAGATGCAGTTCTTC
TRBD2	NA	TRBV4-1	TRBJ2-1	CASSQEAGLASGYNEQFF	TGCGCCAGCAGCCAAGAGGCTGGGCTGGCTAGCGGGTACAATGAGCAGTTCTTC
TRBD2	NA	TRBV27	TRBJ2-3	CASSSGLGTDTQYF	TGTGCCAGCAGTTCCGGACTAGGCACAGATACGCAGTATTTT
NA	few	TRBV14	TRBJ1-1	CASSPTGERITEAFF	TGTGCCAGCAGCCCGACGGGGGAAAGGATCACTGAAGCTTTCTTT
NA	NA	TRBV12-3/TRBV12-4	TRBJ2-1	CASIDSSYNEQFF	TGTGCCAGCATTGACAGTTCCTACAATGAGCAGTTCTTC
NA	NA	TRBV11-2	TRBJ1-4	CASSLKVQGSRNEKLFF	TGTGCCAGCAGCTTAAAAGTACAAGGGAGTCGGAATGAAAAACTGTTTTTT
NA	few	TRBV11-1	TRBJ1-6	CASTFLSGGGNSPLHF	TGTGCCAGCACCTTCCTTTCCGGGGGCGGTAATTCACCCCTCCACTTT
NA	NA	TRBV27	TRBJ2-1	CASSLGNPGYNEQFF	TGTGCCAGCAGTTTGGGGAACCCCGGGTACAATGAGCAGTTCTTC
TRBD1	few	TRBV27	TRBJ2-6	CASSQGTGNAGANVLTF	TGTGCCAGCAGTCAGGGGACAGGTAACGCTGGGGCCAACGTCCTGACTTTC
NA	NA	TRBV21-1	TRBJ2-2	CASSNREKTGELFF	TGTGCCAGCAGCAACAGGGAGAAAACCGGGGAGCTGTTTTTT
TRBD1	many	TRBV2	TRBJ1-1	CASSEVQGAVTEAFF	TGTGCCAGCAGTGAAGTACAGGGGGCGGTCACTGAAGCTTTCTTT
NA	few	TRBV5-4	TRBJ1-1	CASSYGTPMNTEAFF	TGTGCCAGCAGCTACGGGACACCGATGAACACTGAAGCTTTCTTT
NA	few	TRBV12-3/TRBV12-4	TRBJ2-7	CASSPHSESYEQYF	TGTGCCAGCAGCCCCCATAGCGAGTCCTACGAGCAGTACTTC
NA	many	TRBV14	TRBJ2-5	CASSPIPGAAQYF	TGTGCCAGCAGCCCAATTCCAGGGGCGGCCCAGTACTTC
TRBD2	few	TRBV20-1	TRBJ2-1	CSARGLALNSNEQFF	TGCAGTGCTAGAGGACTAGCATTGAACTCCAATGAGCAGTTCTTC
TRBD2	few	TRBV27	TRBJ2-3	CASSSLLAGVGTDTQYF	TGTGCCAGCAGTTCCCTACTAGCGGGAGTCGGTACAGATACGCAGTATTTT
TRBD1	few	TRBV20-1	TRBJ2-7	CSAPRDRQLGEQYF	TGCAGTGCGCCCCGGGACAGACAACTGGGGGAGCAGTACTTC
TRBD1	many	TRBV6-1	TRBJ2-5	CASSEGDRGPYF	TGTGCCAGCAGTGAAGGGGACAGGGGACCCTACTTC
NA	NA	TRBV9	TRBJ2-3	CASSVSGSGTDTQYF	TGTGCCAGCAGCGTCTCCGGTAGCGGCACAGATACGCAGTATTTT
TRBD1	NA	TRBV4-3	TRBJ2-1	CASSQAGTGAYNEQFF	TGCGCCAGCAGCCAAGCGGGGACAGGAGCCTACAATGAGCAGTTCTTC
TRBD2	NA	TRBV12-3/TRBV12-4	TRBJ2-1	CASSFYQRESNEQFF	TGTGCCAGCAGTTTCTACCAGCGGGAGTCCAATGAGCAGTTCTTC
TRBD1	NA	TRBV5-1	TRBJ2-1	CASSGGQYNEQFF	TGCGCCAGCAGCGGGGGACAGTACAATGAGCAGTTCTTC
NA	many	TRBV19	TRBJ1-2	CASSMAEVLRDTYNYGYTF	TGTGCCAGTAGTATGGCGGAGGTTTTGCGGGACACCTATAACTATGGCTACACCTTC
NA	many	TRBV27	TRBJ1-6	CASTSRQGLGNNSPLHF	TGTGCCAGCACCTCAAGGCAGGGCCTGGGAAATAATTCACCCCTCCACTTT
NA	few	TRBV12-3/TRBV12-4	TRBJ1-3	CASSFQGSERNTIYF	TGTGCCAGCAGTTTCCAGGGGTCGGAACGAAACACCATATATTTT
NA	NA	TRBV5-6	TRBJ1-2	CASSRTANYGYTF	TGTGCCAGCAGCCGAACGGCTAACTATGGCTACACCTTC
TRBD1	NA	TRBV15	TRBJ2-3	CATSSTAPPPGTELSTDTQYF	TGTGCCACCAGCAGTACCGCGCCTCCACCCGGGACAGAGCTTAGCACAGATACGCAGTATTTT
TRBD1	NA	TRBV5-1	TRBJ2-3	CASSRTPGQPFTDTQYF	TGCGCCAGCAGCCGAACTCCGGGACAGCCCTTCACAGATACGCAGTATTTT